Sequencing of this T cell receptor beta chain was carried out in a study of blood T cell repertoires in COVID-19 (dated by TCRdb to 2019 to 2021). Context from the whole study: The collaborator samples originated in the United States, Italy and Spain and spanned the acute and convalescent phases of COVID-19. Nearly every sample came with metadata listing a de-identified subject ID, COVID-19 status, age in years and sex. The repertoires were released in a freely available public database meant as a resource for research on the immune response to SARS-CoV-2. Where HLA class I and class II types were available, the types were taken from metadata supplied by the sample provider, not from assay-based typing. The prospective study material was composed of cDNA or gDNA derived from T cells, B-cell-depleted T cells, or PBMCs. Deeply sampled blood TCRbeta repertoires from subjects exposed to, actively infected with, or recovered from COVID-19 were included in the dataset. Samples were obtained from the ongoing ImmuneRACE study (first 160 participants) and from some 1,200 subjects provided by 6 global collaborators. What the research found in general, with its limitations: How much clinical and demographic metadata was included differed by source and by participant, and the metadata was provided uncurated.

TCRbeta CDR3 regions were amplified from genomic DNA using the immunoSEQ Assay, a bias-controlled multiplex PCR. The authors processed their data as follows. Within the assay, amplification of reference gene primers was used to estimate how many nucleated cells each sample contained. To quantify the absolute abundance of each unique TCRbeta CDR3 rearrangement, sequence reads were collapsed and filtered. Productive Simpson clonality was computed per sample as the square root of Simpson's diversity index over productive rearrangements. TCRdb took over this immuneACCESS table, retaining in-frame rearrangements with V and J assigned. Such tables are incomplete; in checked studies, under half of the missing clones stem from an unresolved V gene, and the remainder is unexplained. The V and J calls and clone size were taken over from that table, and D and trimming were inferred from the DNA. In all, the sample holds around 100,000 clones, and just over 90% of those were seen once. 5% to 5.5% of the sample lies in the top ten.

CDR1 and CDR2 are read off the germline V gene (reference sequence) as MNHEY and SMNVEV. Measured from the cysteine to the phenylalanine, the CDR3 is 16 residues long. Only the CDR3 region is kept as DNA, spanning 48 bases read in frame from base 1. V and J lose 5 bases and 8 bases, and a span of 19 bases separates them. The sample holds one count of this clone. The target of this receptor is not known. No base qualities exist here, and no much larger clone lies one base off it. Collaborating institutions collected whole blood in K2EDTA tubes following their own protocols. For TCRbeta analysis, collaborators shipped samples in one of three forms: frozen whole blood, isolated PBMCs, or DNA extracted from either of those sample types.

The chain is made from TRBV27 and TRBJ1-6; the D gene lacks a confident call. This clonotype was obtained from a man in his forties or fifties with acute or convalescent COVID-19. The sequenced sample was peripheral blood. The bases are TGTGCCAGCAGTATAGGTAGCGTGGGGTCCCATTCACCCCTCCACTTT. Its protein product is CASSIGSVGSHSPLHF.